Each of the 19 T cell receptor beta chains below was sequenced from the same sample in a study of OX40 agonist ivuxolimab in advanced cancers. Clones were read by immunoSEQ multiplex PCR, and TCRdb kept only the in-frame ones, dropping some. Found here are about 130,000 clones, 90% to 95% of them singletons; the top ten hold about 0.93%. The sequencing here drew on CD4+ or CD8+ T cells sorted from blood, taken in a trial of the OX40 agonist ivuxolimab. Receptors were obtained from an adult with an advanced solid tumor such as melanoma, head and neck, liver or kidney cancer.

The J gene is TRBJ1-6, the V gene TRBV6-5; D uncertain. Trimming cost V 5 bases and J 3 bases, with 11 bases left between them. Germline V gene lookup returns CDR1 MNHEY and CDR2 SVGAGI. The CDR3 length is 15 residues. This CDR3 is CASSPGYNYNSPLHF. CDR3 sequence (DNA): TGTGCCAGCAGTCCGGGCTACAACTATAATTCACCCCTCCACTTT.

The V gene is TRBV27, the J gene TRBJ2-3; D is unresolved. Trimming took 8 bases from V and 0 from J, leaving 6 bases between them. Germline V CDR1 and CDR2: MNHEY, SMNVEV (reference sequence). This CDR3 has 12 residues. The CDR3 nucleotides are TGTGCCAGCCACAGTAGCACAGATACGCAGTATTTT. This encodes CASHSSTDTQYF.

The sample holds one count of this clone. The chain is built from TRBV9 and TRBJ1-2; D is possibly TRBD1 (6 bases). Trimming removed 0 bases at V and 8 bases at J, with 20 bases between. The CDR3 runs to 16 residues. The V gene's germline CDR1 is SGDLS and CDR2 YYNGEE. CDR3: CASSVEVGSGARGYTF. For the CDR3, the DNA is TGTGCCAGCAGCGTAGAGGTGGGGTCAGGGGCTCGGGGCTACACCTTC.

The chain recombines TRBV5-5 with TRBJ2-5, with D perhaps TRBD1 (6 bases). V lost 8 bases to trimming and J lost 5 bases, with 16 bases between them. The CDR3 is 13 residues long. CDR1 is SGHKS and CDR2 is YYEKEE in the germline V gene (reference sequence). CDR3 DNA: TGTGCCAGTTCAGGGGCCGGCGGGGAGACCCAGTACTTC. This gives the protein CASSGAGGETQYF.

The chain links TRBV11-3 to TRBJ1-1; a possible D gene is TRBD1 (5 bases). The CDR3 spans 14 residues. The germline V gene encodes CDR1 SGHNT and CDR2 YENEEA. With 5 bases removed from V and 1 base from J, the gap between germline ends came to 11 bases. The CDR3 is CASSLYGGNTEAFF. Written as DNA, the CDR3 is TGTGCCAGCAGCCTTTACGGGGGGAACACTGAAGCTTTCTTT. The full variable domain, rest sourced from reference TRBV11-3 and TRBJ1-1, is EAGVVQSPRYKIIEKKQPVAFWCNPISGHNTLYWYLQNLGQGPELLIRYENEEAVDDSQLPKDRFSAERLKGVDSTLKIQPAELGDSAVYLCASSLYGGNTEAFFGQGTRLTVV.

The chain combines TRBV7-3 with TRBJ2-2; TRBD1 aligns across 8 bases. This CDR3 comprises 15 residues. The germline V gene has CDR1 SGHTA and CDR2 FQGTGA. Losses at the gene ends were 5 bases for V and 4 bases for J; bases not matched to a gene: 6. This CDR3 is CASSPSGGSTGELFF. CDR3 nucleotides: TGTGCCAGCAGCCCATCAGGGGGCAGCACCGGGGAGCTGTTTTTT.

This chain joins TRBV6-5 and TRBJ1-2; 7 bases align to TRBD1. The CDR3 consists of 15 residues. Germline assignment: CDR1 MNHEY and CDR2 SVGAGI. The V segment lost 7 bases and the J segment 6 bases; nucleotides outside the gene matches: 14. The CDR3 is CASTQNLDRVHGYTF. Written as DNA, the CDR3 is TGTGCCAGCACCCAAAACCTCGACAGGGTGCATGGCTACACCTTC.

The chain uses TRBV7-8 and TRBJ1-2, with D unresolved. The CDR3 loop spans 14 amino acids. CDR1 is SGHVS, CDR2 FQNEAQ, per germline. V gave up 3 bases and J gave up 2 bases, with 10 bases separating them. The CDR3 DNA sequence: TGTGCCAGCAGCTTCAAATCTAACAACTATGGCTACACCTTC. As protein: CASSFKSNNYGYTF.

The CDR3 region has the DNA TGCGCCAGCAGTCACAGGTCCATGAACACTGAAGCTTTCTTT. Translating it yields CASSHRSMNTEAFF. The chain recombines TRBV10-1 with TRBJ1-1; D perhaps matches TRBD1 (5 bases). The ends were cut back, 5 bases at V and 0 bases at J, with 10 bases in the middle. Per the germline V gene, CDR1 is WNHNN and CDR2 is SYGVQD (reference sequence). CDR3 size: 14 residues.

The chain joins TRBV6-5 to TRBJ1-1; D is possibly TRBD1 (5 bases). In germline, CDR1 is MNHEY, CDR2 SVGAGI. V lost 10 bases and J lost 0, with 9 bases in between. CDR3 length equals 12 residues. The CDR3 DNA reads as TGTGCCACGGGACGGGTGAACACTGAAGCTTTCTTT. Encoded protein: CATGRVNTEAFF.

The CDR3 DNA is TGTGCCAGCAGCCCCCGACAGGGCACGGGAAGATTTCACAATGAGCAGTTCTTC. This codes for CASSPRQGTGRFHNEQFF. The V and J genes are TRBV7-9 and TRBJ2-1; TRBD1 matches 7 bases. CDR1 is SEHNR, CDR2 FQNEAQ, per germline (reference sequence). This CDR3 spans 18 amino acids. Trimming removed 5 bases from V and 5 bases from J; junction bases left unmatched: 18.

The chain links TRBV9 to TRBJ2-6; D unclear. Germline values: CDR1 SGDLS, CDR2 YYNGEE. V gave up 4 bases and J gave up 0 bases, with 11 bases separating them. This CDR3 comprises 16 residues. The DNA for the CDR3 is TGTGCCAGCAGCCTCCGACTCCTCTCTGGGGCCAACGTCCTGACTTTC. It codes for CASSLRLLSGANVLTF.

Concerning this clone: An end of the junction differs from the germline gene, which may be a read error. J is TRBJ1-6 and V is TRBV5-1, with a tentative D call TRBD1 (5 bases). The CDR3 has 13 amino acids. CDR1 and CDR2 from the germline V gene are SGHRS and YFSETQ. CDR3 sequence reads: CASSLQGWSPLHF. The CDR3 DNA is TGTGCCAGCAGCTTGCAGGGATGGTCACCCCTCCACTTT.

The chain couples TRBV5-1 to TRBJ2-3; 8 bases are a match to TRBD2. CDR1 and CDR2 (germline): SGHRS, YFSETQ. This CDR3 has 15 amino acids. Losses at the gene ends were 0 bases for V and 2 bases for J; bases not matched to a gene: 2. CDR3 in DNA: TGCGCCAGCAGCTTGGTTAGCGGGAACACAGATACGCAGTATTTT. As protein: CASSLVSGNTDTQYF.

The chain has TRBV5-1 and TRBJ2-2, with TRBD2 matching over 10 bases. There are 16 residues in the CDR3. Germline CDR1 is SGHRS and CDR2 is YFSETQ. Trimming cost V 3 bases and J 5 bases; bases outside gene matches: 7. The CDR3 region has the DNA TGCGCCAGCAGCTGGAGCGGGAGGGCCGAAACCGGGGAGCTGTTTTTT. Protein: CASSWSGRAETGELFF.

The chain is built from TRBV29-1 and TRBJ1-2; 8 bases match TRBD1. The germline CDR1 and CDR2 sequences are SQVTM and ANQGSEA. J lost 4 bases, V lost 6 bases, and 7 bases had no gene match. The CDR3 length is 13 residues. Here the CDR3 reads CSVVWTGSYGYTF. In DNA, the CDR3 is TGCAGCGTAGTCTGGACAGGGAGCTATGGCTACACCTTC. The full variable domain, its missing parts supplied by reference TRBV29-1 and TRBJ1-2, is SAVISQKPSRDICQRGTSLTIQCQVDSQVTMMFWYRQQPGQSLTLIATANQGSEATYESGFVIDKFPISRPNLTFSTLTVSNMSPEDSSIYLCSVVWTGSYGYTFGSGTRLTVV.

The chain is built from TRBV4-3 and TRBJ2-3; D is unresolved. The CDR3 sequence is 15 residues long. The germline V and J ends were trimmed by 1 base and 0 bases, with 8 bases remaining between them. Germline-derived CDR1 and CDR2 are LGHNA and YSLEER. The CDR3 nucleotides are TGCGCCAGCAGCCAAGGGGGTGGGAGCACAGATACGCAGTATTTT. Translating it yields CASSQGGGSTDTQYF.

The chain is built from TRBV7-3 and TRBJ2-7, with TRBD1 identical over 7 bases. The ends lost 2 bases at V and 2 bases at J; junction bases unmatched: 3. CDR1 is SGHTA and CDR2 is FQGTGA in the germline V gene. The CDR3 consists of 14 residues. DNA for the CDR3: TGTGCCAGCAGCTTAGAACAGGGGACCTACGAGCAGTACTTC. Its translation: CASSLEQGTYEQYF.

The chain joins TRBV11-2 to TRBJ1-1; TRBD1 matches at 11 bases. The CDR3 spans 14 residues. Looked up from germline, CDR1 is SGHAT and CDR2 is FQNNGV. The trim removed 7 bases at V and 3 bases at J, leaving 4 bases unmatched. CDR3 in DNA: TGTGCCAGCAATCCGGACAGGGGGCACACTGAAGCTTTCTTT. Translating gives CASNPDRGHTEAFF.